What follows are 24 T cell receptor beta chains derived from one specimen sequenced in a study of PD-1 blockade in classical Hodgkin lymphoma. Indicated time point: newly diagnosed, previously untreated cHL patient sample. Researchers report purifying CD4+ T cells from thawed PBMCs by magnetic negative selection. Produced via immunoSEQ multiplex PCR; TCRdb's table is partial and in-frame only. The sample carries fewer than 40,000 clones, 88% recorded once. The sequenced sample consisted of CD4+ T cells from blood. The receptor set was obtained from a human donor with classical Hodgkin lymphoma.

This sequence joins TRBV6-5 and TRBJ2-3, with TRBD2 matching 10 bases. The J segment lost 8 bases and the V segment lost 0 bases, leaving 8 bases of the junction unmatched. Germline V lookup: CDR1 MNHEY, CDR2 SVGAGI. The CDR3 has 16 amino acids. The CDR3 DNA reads TGTGCCAGCAGTTACTCGACAGCGGGAGGGTCGGGTACGCAGTATTTT. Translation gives CASSYSTAGGSGTQYF.

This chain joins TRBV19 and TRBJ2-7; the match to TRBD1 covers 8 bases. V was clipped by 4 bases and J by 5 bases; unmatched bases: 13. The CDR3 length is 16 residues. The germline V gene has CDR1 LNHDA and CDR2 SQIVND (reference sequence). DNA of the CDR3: TGTGCCAGTAGTACCACCGGGACAGGTCGCTTCGACGAGCAGTACTTC. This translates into CASSTTGTGRFDEQYF.

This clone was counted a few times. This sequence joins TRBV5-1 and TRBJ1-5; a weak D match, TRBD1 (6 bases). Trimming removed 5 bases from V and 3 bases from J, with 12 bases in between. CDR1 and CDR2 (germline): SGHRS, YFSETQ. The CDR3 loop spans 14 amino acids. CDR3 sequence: CASSSGQNNQPQHF. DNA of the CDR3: TGCGCCAGCAGTAGTGGACAGAACAATCAGCCCCAGCATTTT. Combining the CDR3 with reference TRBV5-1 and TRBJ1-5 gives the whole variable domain KAGVTQTPRYLIKTRGQQVTLSCSPISGHRSVSWYQQTPGQGLQFLFEYFSETQRNKGNFPGRFSGRQFSNSRSEMNVSTLELGDSALYLCASSSGQNNQPQHFGDGTRLSIL.

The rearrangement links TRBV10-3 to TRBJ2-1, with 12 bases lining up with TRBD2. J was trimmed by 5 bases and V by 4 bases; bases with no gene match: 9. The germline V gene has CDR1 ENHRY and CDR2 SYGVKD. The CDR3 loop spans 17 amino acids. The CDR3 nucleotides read TGTGCCATCAGTGGAAAGCTGACTAGCGGGGGAAACAATGAGCAGTTCTTC. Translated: CAISGKLTSGGNNEQFF.

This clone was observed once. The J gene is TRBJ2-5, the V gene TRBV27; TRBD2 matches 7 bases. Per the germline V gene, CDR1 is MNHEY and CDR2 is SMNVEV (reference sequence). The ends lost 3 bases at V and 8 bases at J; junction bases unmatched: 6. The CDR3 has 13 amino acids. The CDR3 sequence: CASSFAASGTQYF. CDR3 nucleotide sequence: TGTGCCAGCAGTTTCGCGGCTAGCGGCACCCAGTACTTC.

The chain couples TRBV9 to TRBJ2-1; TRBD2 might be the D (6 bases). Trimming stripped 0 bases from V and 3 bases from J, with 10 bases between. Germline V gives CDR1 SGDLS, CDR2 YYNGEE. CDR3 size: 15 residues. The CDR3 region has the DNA TGTGCCAGCAGCGTAGGCGGGGACCACTACAATGAGCAGTTCTTC. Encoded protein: CASSVGGDHYNEQFF.

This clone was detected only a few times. The CDR3 here is CASSFTGNPYGYTF. CDR3 in DNA: TGTGCCAGCAGCTTCACAGGAAACCCTTATGGCTACACCTTC. This sequence joins TRBV5-8 and TRBJ1-2; D might be TRBD1 (5 bases). The CDR3 is 14 residues long. The germline V gene encodes CDR1 SGHTS and CDR2 YDEGEE. Trimming removed 2 bases at V and 5 bases at J, with 13 bases between.

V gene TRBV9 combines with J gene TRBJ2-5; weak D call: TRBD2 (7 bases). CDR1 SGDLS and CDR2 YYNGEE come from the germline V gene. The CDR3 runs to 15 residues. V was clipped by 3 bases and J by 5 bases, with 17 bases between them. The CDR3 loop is CASSAGGGSIETQYF. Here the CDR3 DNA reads TGTGCCAGCAGCGCTGGGGGCGGGAGTATCGAGACCCAGTACTTC.

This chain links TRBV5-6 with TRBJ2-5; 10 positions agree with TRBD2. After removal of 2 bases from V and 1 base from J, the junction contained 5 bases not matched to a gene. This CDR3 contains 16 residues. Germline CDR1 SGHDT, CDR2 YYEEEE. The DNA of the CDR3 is TGTGCCAGCAGCTTCAGTAGCGGGAGGAGCCAAGAGACCCAGTACTTC. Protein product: CASSFSSGRSQETQYF.

CDR3 residues: CASSEPSGGTQYF. The CDR3 DNA reads TGTGCCAGCAGTGAACCGTCTGGGGGGACCCAGTACTTC. The chain uses TRBV2 and TRBJ2-5, with D perhaps TRBD1 or TRBD2 (5 bases each). This CDR3 region has 13 residues. Deletions cut 2 bases from V and 7 bases from J, with 11 bases between. Germline CDR1 is SNHLY and CDR2 is FYNNEI.

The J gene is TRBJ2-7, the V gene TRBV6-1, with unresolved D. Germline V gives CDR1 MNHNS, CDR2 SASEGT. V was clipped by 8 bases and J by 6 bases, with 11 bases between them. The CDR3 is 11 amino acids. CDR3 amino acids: CASSAPGEQYV. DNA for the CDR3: TGTGCCAGCTCGGCCCCTGGCGAGCAGTACGTC.

The CDR3 sequence is CASIQGGDRAFF. Here the CDR3 DNA reads TGTGCCAGCATCCAGGGGGGGGATAGAGCTTTCTTT. The chain combines TRBV2 with TRBJ1-1; 7 bases agree with TRBD1. With 7 bases clipped from V and 10 bases from J, the junction kept 9 bases outside the gene matches. Germline V gene lookup returns CDR1 SNHLY and CDR2 FYNNEI. CDR3 length: 12 amino acids.

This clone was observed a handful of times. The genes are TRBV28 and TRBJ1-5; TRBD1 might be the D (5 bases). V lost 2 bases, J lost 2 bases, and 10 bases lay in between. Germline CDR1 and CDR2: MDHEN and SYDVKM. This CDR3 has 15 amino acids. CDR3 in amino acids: CASSLGSGGNQPQHF. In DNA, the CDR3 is TGTGCCAGCAGTTTAGGGTCGGGGGGCAATCAGCCCCAGCATTTT.

The CDR3 region is CASRRGQVTEAFF. The CDR3 DNA follows: TGTGCCAGTAGAAGAGGACAGGTTACTGAAGCTTTCTTT. The chain is built from TRBV19 and TRBJ1-1, with 7 nucleotides matching TRBD1. CDR1 and CDR2 (germline): LNHDA, SQIVND (reference sequence). The CDR3 consists of 13 residues. After removal of 6 bases from V and 5 bases from J, the junction contained 6 bases not matched to a gene.

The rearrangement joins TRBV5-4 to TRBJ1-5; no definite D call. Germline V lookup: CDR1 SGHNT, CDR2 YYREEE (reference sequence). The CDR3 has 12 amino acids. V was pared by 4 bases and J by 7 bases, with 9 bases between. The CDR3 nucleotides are TGTGCCAGCAGCGCGGGAGGACAGCCCCAGCATTTT. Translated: CASSAGGQPQHF.

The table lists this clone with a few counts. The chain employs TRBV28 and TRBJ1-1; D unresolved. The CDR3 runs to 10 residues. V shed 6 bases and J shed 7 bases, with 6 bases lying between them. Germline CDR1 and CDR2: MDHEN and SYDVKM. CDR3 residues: CASRSFEAFF. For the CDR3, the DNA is TGTGCCAGCAGGTCTTTTGAAGCTTTCTTT.

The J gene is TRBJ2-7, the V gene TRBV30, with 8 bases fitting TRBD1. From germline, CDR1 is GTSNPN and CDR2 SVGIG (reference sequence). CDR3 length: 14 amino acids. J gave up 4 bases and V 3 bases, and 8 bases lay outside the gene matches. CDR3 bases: TGTGCCTGGAGGAGACAGGGGATATTATACGAGCAGTACTTC. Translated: CAWRRQGILYEQYF.

The CDR3 region is CASSLSGKNTGELFF. The CDR3 bases are TGCGCCAGCAGCTTGAGCGGGAAGAACACCGGGGAGCTGTTTTTT. The chain recombines TRBV5-1 with TRBJ2-2, with 7 positions matching TRBD2. The trim removed 1 base at V and 1 base at J, leaving 1 base unmatched. The CDR3 has 15 amino acids. Germline V gene data show CDR1 as SGHRS and CDR2 as YFSETQ.

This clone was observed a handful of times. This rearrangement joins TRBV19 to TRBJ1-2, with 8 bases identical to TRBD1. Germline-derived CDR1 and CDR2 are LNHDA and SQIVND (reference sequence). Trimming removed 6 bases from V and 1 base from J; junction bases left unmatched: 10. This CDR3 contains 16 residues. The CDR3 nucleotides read TGTGCCAGTAGAAGCTGGACAGGGACCTATAACTATGGCTACACCTTC. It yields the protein CASRSWTGTYNYGYTF.

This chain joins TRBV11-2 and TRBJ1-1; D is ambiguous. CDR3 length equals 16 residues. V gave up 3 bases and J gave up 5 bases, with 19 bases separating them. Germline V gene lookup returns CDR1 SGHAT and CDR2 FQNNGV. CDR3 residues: CASSLGTWEGWTEAFF. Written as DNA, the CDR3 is TGTGCCAGCAGCTTGGGTACATGGGAGGGTTGGACTGAAGCTTTCTTT.

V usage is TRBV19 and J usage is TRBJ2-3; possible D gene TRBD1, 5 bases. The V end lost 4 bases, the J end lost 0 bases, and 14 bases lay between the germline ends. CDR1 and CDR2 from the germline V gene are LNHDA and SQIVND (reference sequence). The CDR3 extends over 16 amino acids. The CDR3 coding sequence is TGTGCCAGTAGTAAAAGGGGCGGAGCTAGCACAGATACGCAGTATTTT. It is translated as CASSKRGGASTDTQYF.

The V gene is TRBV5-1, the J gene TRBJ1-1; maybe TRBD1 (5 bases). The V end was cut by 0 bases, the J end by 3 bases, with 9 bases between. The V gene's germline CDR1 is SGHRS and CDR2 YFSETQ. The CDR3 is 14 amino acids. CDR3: CASSLGGMDTEAFF. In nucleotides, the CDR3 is TGCGCCAGCAGCTTGGGGGGGATGGACACTGAAGCTTTCTTT. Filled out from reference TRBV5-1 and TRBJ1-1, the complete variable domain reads KAGVTQTPRYLIKTRGQQVTLSCSPISGHRSVSWYQQTPGQGLQFLFEYFSETQRNKGNFPGRFSGRQFSNSRSEMNVSTLELGDSALYLCASSLGGMDTEAFFGQGTRLTVV.

CDR3 nucleotide sequence: TGTGCCAGCAGTATTAGCGGGAGGGAGGGCACCGGGGAGCTGTTTTTT. It encodes CASSISGREGTGELFF. The gene calls are TRBV9 and TRBJ2-2, with 11 nucleotides matching TRBD2. Losses at the gene ends were 5 bases for V and 4 bases for J; bases not matched to a gene: 7. This CDR3 is built from 16 residues. CDR1 and CDR2 (germline): SGDLS, YYNGEE.

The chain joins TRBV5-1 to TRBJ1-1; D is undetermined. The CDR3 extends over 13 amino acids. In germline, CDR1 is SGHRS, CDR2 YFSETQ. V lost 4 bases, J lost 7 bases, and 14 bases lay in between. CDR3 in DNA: TGCGCCAGCAGCCCGTGGGGTATAGGTGAAGCTTTCTTT. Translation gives CASSPWGIGEAFF. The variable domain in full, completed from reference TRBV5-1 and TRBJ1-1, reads KAGVTQTPRYLIKTRGQQVTLSCSPISGHRSVSWYQQTPGQGLQFLFEYFSETQRNKGNFPGRFSGRQFSNSRSEMNVSTLELGDSALYLCASSPWGIGEAFFGQGTRLTVV.